The 17 T cell receptor beta chains below were found in one sample sequenced in a study of type 1 and type 2 diabetes patients. Amplification started from genomic DNA. The TCR beta CDR3 region was amplified using 30 forward and 13 reverse primers. One entry per CDR3 protein, called by TCRdb with MiXCR from the multiplex PCR reads. The sample gives fewer than 300,000 distinct CDR3 sequences, approximately 45% of which show up once; roughly 13% is in the top ten. Source material: peripheral blood mononuclear cells (PBMCs). These receptors were obtained from a man aged 18 to 29 with type 2 diabetes.

J is TRBJ1-1 and V is TRBV6-1; D call uncertain. The V end lost 3 bases, the J end lost 3 bases, and 8 bases lay between the germline ends. This CDR3 has 13 residues. The germline V gene encodes CDR1 MNHNS and CDR2 SASEGT. The CDR3 DNA is TGTGCCAGCAGTGATAGCCAGGACACTGAAGCTTTCTTT. Residues: CASSDSQDTEAFF.

This clonotype showed up just a few times. V usage is TRBV10-2 and J usage is TRBJ2-7; TRBD2 matches at 10 bases. The CDR3 loop spans 14 amino acids. Germline V gene sequence: CDR1 WSHSY, CDR2 SAAADI. J was trimmed by 4 bases and V by 4 bases; bases with no gene match: 4. CDR3 DNA sequence: TGCGCCAGCAGTGTGGTAGCGGGAGGTTACGAGCAGTACTTC. Encoded protein: CASSVVAGGYEQYF.

This chain connects TRBV5-1 to TRBJ2-7; 9 bases align to TRBD2. V lost 4 bases to trimming and J lost 3 bases; unmatched junction nucleotides: 5. The CDR3 spans 14 residues. Germline V gene lookup returns CDR1 SGHRS and CDR2 YFSETQ. The CDR3 DNA reads as TGCGCCAGCAGCCTTAGCGGGAGTCTCTACGAGCAGTACTTC. This gives the protein CASSLSGSLYEQYF.

The chain is built from TRBV24-1 and TRBJ2-7; 7 bases line up with TRBD2. This CDR3 is 13 amino acids long. V lost 1 base and J lost 7; bases outside the gene matches: 3. In germline, CDR1 is KGHDR, CDR2 SFDVKD. The CDR3 reads CATSDFWGGEQYF. In nucleotides, the CDR3 is TGTGCCACCAGTGATTTTTGGGGGGGAGAGCAGTACTTC.

J is TRBJ1-2 and V is TRBV25-1; D unclear. Germline CDR1 is MGHDK and CDR2 is SYGVNS. Trimming cost V 5 bases and J 8 bases, with 21 bases left between them. The CDR3 consists of 15 residues. The CDR3 DNA reads TGTGCCAGCAGTCCCCCGGGCCTCCTCCAGGAGGGCTACACCTTC. This codes for CASSPPGLLQEGYTF.

This clonotype was recorded a few times. The CDR3 DNA reads TGCAGTGCTAGAGATCTAAGGCAGGGCTACGAGCAGTACTTC. The encoded protein is CSARDLRQGYEQYF. The chain couples TRBV20-1 to TRBJ2-7; D is perhaps TRBD1 (5 bases). Germline V gene lookup returns CDR1 DFQATT and CDR2 SNEGSKA (reference sequence). The length of the CDR3 is 14 residues. V lost 0 bases and J 3 bases, leaving 12 bases between the germline ends.

The chain has TRBV20-1 and TRBJ1-2, with TRBD1 matching over 9 bases. This CDR3 has 15 amino acids. Per germline, CDR1 DFQATT and CDR2 SNEGSKA (reference sequence). Trimming at V came to 5 bases and at J to 5 bases, leaving 12 bases not matched to a gene. Here the CDR3 DNA reads TGCAGTGCTGGATCCGGGACAGGGTTACAGTATGGCTACACCTTC. Its translation: CSAGSGTGLQYGYTF.

The V and J genes are TRBV5-6 and TRBJ1-1; D is unclear. This CDR3 has 14 amino acids. CDR1 SGHDT and CDR2 YYEEEE come from the germline V gene. The V gene lost 3 bases and the J gene lost 1 base, with 10 bases spanning the gap. The CDR3: CASSSLVQNTEAFF. CDR3 nucleotide sequence: TGTGCCAGCAGCTCGCTAGTCCAGAACACTGAAGCTTTCTTT. The variable domain in full, completed from reference TRBV5-6 and TRBJ1-1, reads DAGVTQSPTHLIKTRGQQVTLRCSPKSGHDTVSWYQQALGQGPQFIFQYYEEEERQRGNFPDRFSGHQFPNYSSELNVNALLLGDSALYLCASSSLVQNTEAFFGQGTRLTVV.

Concerning this clonotype itself: One junction end disagrees with the germline gene, perhaps due to a read error. The chain joins TRBV7-2 to TRBJ2-5, with 11 bases that match TRBD2. The CDR3 contains 14 residues. Germline lookup yields CDR1 SGHTA and CDR2 FQGNSA. For the CDR3, the DNA is TGTGCCAGCAGCCTAGCGGGGGGCATAGAGACCCAGTACTTC. Translating it yields CASSLAGGIETQYF. Drawing the rest from reference TRBV7-2 and TRBJ2-5, the complete variable domain is GAGVSQSPSNKVTEKGKDVELRCDPISGHTALYWYRQSLGQGLEFLIYFQGNSAPDKSGLPSDRFSAERTGGSVSTLTIQRTQQEDSAVYLCASSLAGGIETQYFGPGTRLLVL.

The J gene is TRBJ1-6, the V gene TRBV27; no clear D gene. Trimming removed 3 bases from V and 0 bases from J, with 12 bases in between. Germline assignment: CDR1 MNHEY and CDR2 SMNVEV (reference sequence). This CDR3 spans 17 amino acids. CDR3 in amino acids: CASSLESEASYNSPLHF. In DNA, the CDR3 is TGTGCCAGCAGTTTGGAGTCTGAGGCCTCCTATAATTCACCCCTCCACTTT.

The chain carries TRBV20-1 and TRBJ2-6, with 11 bases lining up with TRBD1. Trimming removed 5 bases from V and 4 bases from J; junction bases left unmatched: 7. The CDR3 is made up of 16 amino acids. Germline V gene data show CDR1 as DFQATT and CDR2 as SNEGSKA (reference sequence). Here the CDR3 reads CSAPGTGGRGANVLTF. The DNA for the CDR3 is TGCAGTGCTCCCGGGACAGGGGGTAGGGGGGCCAACGTCCTGACTTTC.

The J gene is TRBJ2-5, the V gene TRBV5-1; D perhaps matches TRBD1 (6 bases). CDR3 length: 15 amino acids. The V gene's germline CDR1 is SGHRS and CDR2 YFSETQ. Trimming pared 4 bases from V and 1 base from J, leaving 14 bases between. The CDR3 nucleotides read TGCGCCAGCAGCACTCAAACAGGGAGCCAAGAGACCCAGTACTTC. This codes for CASSTQTGSQETQYF.

V gene TRBV2 combines with J gene TRBJ2-3, with D unresolved. The CDR3 is 19 amino acids. Per the germline V gene, CDR1 is SNHLY and CDR2 is FYNNEI. V was cut by 3 bases and J by 4 bases, with 26 bases left in between. DNA of the CDR3: TGTGCCAGCAGTGATTGGATTGGGGTCGGTGAGGCCCTTTCAGATACGCAGTATTTT. As protein: CASSDWIGVGEALSDTQYF.

The chain uses TRBV6-5 and TRBJ1-5, with TRBD1 as a possible D gene (5 bases). Germline assignment: CDR1 MNHEY and CDR2 SVGAGI. The CDR3 spans 15 residues. V was cut by 7 bases and J by 3 bases, with 16 bases left in between. CDR3 DNA: TGTGCCAGCACCGCGGGGGTAGGGGTCAATCAGCCCCAGCATTTT. Its translation: CASTAGVGVNQPQHF.

The chain recombines TRBV6-4 with TRBJ2-7; no clear D gene. V was shortened by 6 bases and J by 2 bases, with 11 bases between the two germline ends. CDR1 and CDR2 from the germline V gene are MRHNA and SNTAGT. The CDR3 totals 13 residues. The CDR3 region has the DNA TGTGCCAGCAGGAAGGGCCAGACCTACGAGCAGTACTTC. Protein sequence: CASRKGQTYEQYF.

This chain connects TRBV19 to TRBJ1-5; no firm D call. The CDR3 extends over 16 amino acids. Germline V CDR1 and CDR2: LNHDA, SQIVND (reference sequence). V lost 3 bases and J lost 3, with 15 bases in between. Here the CDR3 reads CASSINVGRLNQPQHF. CDR3 DNA: TGTGCCAGTAGTATTAATGTCGGACGGCTCAATCAGCCCCAGCATTTT. The full variable domain, rest sourced from reference TRBV19 and TRBJ1-5, is DGGITQSPKYLFRKEGQNVTLSCEQNLNHDAMYWYRQDPGQGLRLIYYSQIVNDFQKGDIAEGYSVSREKKESFPLTVTSAQKNPTAFYLCASSINVGRLNQPQHFGDGTRLSIL.

This clonotype was seen repeatedly, ten times or more. This chain joins TRBV15 and TRBJ2-5, with TRBD1 matching 8 bases. The CDR3 runs 15 residues. With V trimmed by 2 bases and J by 5 bases, 7 bases remained unmatched. Germline CDR1 is LNHNV and CDR2 is YYDKDF (reference sequence). The CDR3, as DNA: TGTGCCACCAGCAGACAAGGACAGGGTAGGGAGACCCAGTACTTC. Translation gives CATSRQGQGRETQYF. Drawing the rest from reference TRBV15 and TRBJ2-5, the complete variable domain is DAMVIQNPRYQVTQFGKPVTLSCSQTLNHNVMYWYQQKSSQAPKLLFHYYDKDFNNEADTPDNFQSRRPNTSFCFLDIRSPGLGDTAMYLCATSRQGQGRETQYFGPGTRLLVL.